This entry lists 8 T cell receptor beta chains sequenced from one sample in a study of blood T cell repertoires in COVID-19. Profiled with immunoSEQ multiplex PCR; TCRdb holds only in-frame clones, not every one. The sample records roughly 54,000 clones, just under 90% being singletons. The sample consisted of peripheral blood. These receptor sequences come from an older woman with COVID-19, enrolled during active disease.

V and J are TRBV4-1 and TRBJ2-4; 10 nucleotides match TRBD1. This CDR3 is built from 20 residues. The germline V gene has CDR1 MGHRA and CDR2 YSYEKL. Germline trimming cut 0 bases from V and 1 base from J; bases unmatched to any gene: 12. CDR3 nucleotides: TGCGCCAGCAGCCAAGACTCGACAGGGGGCGCCTCTTTGGCCAAAAACATTCAGTACTTC. This translates into CASSQDSTGGASLAKNIQYF.

A word on this clone: Its ends do not fully match the called genes, so a read error is possible. The rearrangement uses TRBV5-1 and TRBJ1-6; 9 bases align to TRBD1. Per germline, CDR1 SGHRS and CDR2 YFSETQ. CDR3 length: 14 residues. CDR3 in amino acids: CASSPRDRDSPLHF. The CDR3 coding sequence is TGCGCCAGCAGCCCCCGGGACAGGGATTCGCCCCTCCACTTT. The variable domain in full, completed from reference TRBV5-1 and TRBJ1-6, reads KAGVTQTPRYLIKTRGQQVTLSCSPISGHRSVSWYQQTPGQGLQFLFEYFSETQRNKGNFPGRFSGRQFSNSRSEMNVSTLELGDSALYLCASSPRDRDSPLHFGNGTRLTVT.

The chain links TRBV7-9 to TRBJ1-5; 11 nucleotides align to TRBD1. After removal of 3 bases from V and 7 bases from J, the junction contained 2 bases not matched to a gene. The CDR3 is 14 amino acids. CDR1 and CDR2 from the germline V gene are SEHNR and FQNEAQ (reference sequence). The CDR3 DNA is TGTGCCAGCAGCTTGGGACAGGGGGGCCAGCCCCAGCATTTT. Translating it yields CASSLGQGGQPQHF.

This chain uses TRBV14 with TRBJ1-1; weak D call: TRBD1 (5 bases). The CDR3 sequence is 13 residues long. Germline V gene sequence: CDR1 SGHDN, CDR2 FVKESK. Trimming stripped 1 base from V and 5 bases from J, with 8 bases between. CDR3 nucleotide sequence: TGTGCCAGCAGCCAAGGGGGCTGGACTGAAGCTTTCTTT. Its translation is CASSQGGWTEAFF.

The chain carries TRBV5-6 and TRBJ1-2; 8 nucleotides align to TRBD1. CDR1 is SGHDT, CDR2 YYEEEE, per germline. The J segment lost 3 bases and the V segment lost 4 bases, leaving 14 bases of the junction unmatched. The CDR3 has 17 residues. CDR3 residues: CASSMGTGFLPHYGYTF. DNA for the CDR3: TGTGCCAGCAGCATGGGGACAGGTTTCCTCCCGCACTATGGCTACACCTTC.

This clone was seen once. The chain carries TRBV7-6 and TRBJ2-3, with 8 positions matching TRBD2. V shed 4 bases, J shed 0 bases, and the junction held 12 bases outside the gene matches. The CDR3 runs to 18 residues. Per germline, CDR1 SGHVS and CDR2 FNYEAQ. CDR3 residues: CASSSLVRGGSSTDTQYF. The CDR3 nucleotides are TGTGCCAGCAGCTCACTTGTCCGGGGGGGTTCTAGCACAGATACGCAGTATTTT.

The chain links TRBV19 to TRBJ2-3; 14 bases are shared with TRBD2. CDR1 is LNHDA, CDR2 SQIVND, per germline (reference sequence). CDR3 size: 16 residues. V was clipped by 6 bases and J by 4 bases; unmatched bases: 6. CDR3 DNA: TGTGCCAGTAGGATGGGACTAGCGGGAGCCTCAGATACGCAGTATTTT. The encoded protein is CASRMGLAGASDTQYF.

This clone was seen once. The rearrangement links TRBV29-1 to TRBJ2-1; D is possibly TRBD1 (6 bases). Trimming stripped 3 bases from V and 2 bases from J, with 17 bases between. There are 16 residues in the CDR3. Germline CDR1 reads SQVTM; CDR2 reads ANQGSEA. In nucleotides, the CDR3 is TGCAGCGTTGAGGCATTGGGGGCGCGCCCCTACAATGAGCAGTTCTTC. As protein: CSVEALGARPYNEQFF.